One and the same sample provided the 16 T cell receptor beta chains below, sequenced in a study of beta chain features in type 1 diabetes. The investigators reverse transcribed all of the isolated RNA, so they sequenced expressed TCRB transcripts. The table came from immunoSEQ multiplex PCR; TCRdb's copy has only in-frame clones and leaves some out. This table holds some 160,000 clones, less than 9.5% found once. What was sequenced was central memory CD4+ T cells from blood. These receptors were collected from a woman under 30 in good health.

The V and J genes are TRBV30 and TRBJ2-3; D is possibly TRBD2 (5 bases). In germline, CDR1 is GTSNPN, CDR2 SVGIG (reference sequence). The CDR3 contains 14 residues. V lost 2 bases to trimming and J lost 3 bases, with 12 bases between them. The CDR3 DNA follows: TGTGCCTGGAGTCTTCCGCCGGGGACAGATACGCAGTATTTT. Encoded protein: CAWSLPPGTDTQYF.

This clone was seen only a few times. The CDR3 region has the DNA TGTGCCAGCAGGGGAACTAGCATCTATGGCTACACCTTC. Protein sequence: CASRGTSIYGYTF. The gene calls are TRBV2 and TRBJ1-2; D is uncertain. Looked up from germline, CDR1 is SNHLY and CDR2 is FYNNEI. The V end lost 6 bases, the J end lost 4 bases, and 12 bases lay between the germline ends. CDR3 size: 13 residues. Complete variable domain (other parts from reference TRBV2 and TRBJ1-2): EPEVTQTPSHQVTQMGQEVILRCVPISNHLYFYWYRQILGQKVEFLVSFYNNEISEKSEIFDDQFSVERPDGSNFTLKIRSTKLEDSAMYFCASRGTSIYGYTFGSGTRLTVV.

CDR3 residues: CASSLLAGAGYEQYF. For the CDR3, the DNA is TGCGCCAGCAGCCTCCTAGCGGGGGCAGGGTACGAGCAGTACTTC. V gene TRBV4-3 combines with J gene TRBJ2-7; 10 nucleotides line up with TRBD2. Unmatched junction bases numbered 7, after V lost 4 bases and J lost 4 bases. This CDR3 is built from 15 residues. The germline CDR1 and CDR2 sequences are LGHNA and YSLEER.

The chain recombines TRBV18 with TRBJ1-5; 7 bases are a match to TRBD1. There are 13 residues in the CDR3. J lost 3 bases, V lost 5 bases, and 1 base had no gene match. Germline CDR1 is KGHSH and CDR2 is LQKENI. CDR3 loop: CASSGQVNQPQHF. CDR3 bases: TGTGCCAGCTCAGGACAGGTCAATCAGCCCCAGCATTTT.

This clone was seen a few times. Other nucleotide sequences in the sample specify the same CDR3. This chain joins TRBV5-1 and TRBJ2-3; 8 positions agree with TRBD2. V dropped 0 bases and J dropped 4; count of bases not matched to a gene: 1. This CDR3 has 14 amino acids. Germline V CDR1 and CDR2: SGHRS, YFSETQ. As DNA, the CDR3 is TGCGCCAGCAGCTTGGCGGGGGGGCCAGATACGCAGTATTTT. It yields the protein CASSLAGGPDTQYF. Full variable domain (remainder filled in from reference TRBV5-1 and TRBJ2-3): KAGVTQTPRYLIKTRGQQVTLSCSPISGHRSVSWYQQTPGQGLQFLFEYFSETQRNKGNFPGRFSGRQFSNSRSEMNVSTLELGDSALYLCASSLAGGPDTQYFGPGTRLTVL.

This sequence joins TRBV14 and TRBJ2-2; D not certain. The V gene lost 3 bases and the J gene lost 7 bases, with 9 bases spanning the gap. CDR3 length equals 13 residues. Germline loops: CDR1 SGHDN, CDR2 FVKESK. CDR3 loop: CASSQVADGELFF. The DNA for the CDR3 is TGTGCCAGCAGCCAGGTGGCTGACGGGGAGCTGTTTTTT.

This clone was observed a few times. The chain links TRBV2 to TRBJ2-7; TRBD1 is a possible D gene (6 bases). This CDR3 has 12 amino acids. Trimming removed 7 bases from V and 2 bases from J, with 9 bases in between. Germline CDR1 SNHLY, CDR2 FYNNEI. DNA of the CDR3: TGTGCCAGCATAGGACAGCCCTACGAGCAGTACTTC. Its protein product is CASIGQPYEQYF.

There are a few counts of this clone. This rearrangement joins TRBV5-1 to TRBJ2-7; possibly TRBD1 for D (6 bases). From germline, CDR1 is SGHRS and CDR2 YFSETQ. V was trimmed by 3 bases and J by 2 bases, leaving 18 bases between them. The CDR3 spans 16 residues. The CDR3 nucleotides are TGCGCCAGCAGCTCCGGACAGCTCATTCGAACCTACGAGCAGTACTTC. Residues: CASSSGQLIRTYEQYF.

This clone was counted between two and nine times. The gene calls are TRBV15 and TRBJ1-2, with 9 bases fitting TRBD1. The ends lost 0 bases at V and 6 bases at J; junction bases unmatched: 2. Germline lookup yields CDR1 LNHNV and CDR2 YYDKDF (reference sequence). This CDR3 has 14 residues. CDR3 loop: CATSRDRTGDGYTF. CDR3 DNA: TGTGCCACCAGCAGAGATCGGACAGGGGATGGCTACACCTTC.

The rearrangement uses TRBV30 and TRBJ1-2; 8 nucleotides line up with TRBD1. The germline V gene has CDR1 GTSNPN and CDR2 SVGIG (reference sequence). The trim removed 7 bases at V and 2 bases at J, leaving 6 bases unmatched. This CDR3 is built from 13 residues. For the CDR3, the DNA is TGTGCCTTTACAGGGGGTGTAAACTATGGCTACACCTTC. As protein: CAFTGGVNYGYTF.

This rearrangement joins TRBV6-5 to TRBJ1-1, with a weak D call TRBD1 (5 bases). Germline V lookup: CDR1 MNHEY, CDR2 SVGAGI. Trimming left V 4 bases short and J 4 bases short, with 19 bases between. The CDR3 sequence is 16 residues long. The CDR3 bases are TGTGCCAGCAGTTTTACCCAGGGAAGAAGGGGCACTGAAGCTTTCTTT. Protein sequence: CASSFTQGRRGTEAFF.

This clone was found a few times. The chain uses TRBV6-5 and TRBJ2-1; a possible D gene is TRBD2 (6 bases). Germline V gene data show CDR1 as MNHEY and CDR2 as SVGAGI. Trimming removed 0 bases at V and 7 bases at J, with 10 bases between. There are 14 residues in the CDR3. CDR3 coding DNA: TGTGCCAGCAGTTACTCGAGAGGAGGGAATGAGCAGTTCTTC. Residues: CASSYSRGGNEQFF.

The chain joins TRBV19 to TRBJ2-7; 8 bases are shared with TRBD2. The CDR3 is 16 residues long. The J segment lost 0 bases and the V segment lost 5 bases, leaving 9 bases of the junction unmatched. CDR1 is LNHDA, CDR2 SQIVND, per germline (reference sequence). This chain's CDR3 is CASSRFARGDSYEQYF. In DNA, the CDR3 is TGTGCCAGTAGTCGCTTTGCGCGGGGGGACTCCTACGAGCAGTACTTC.

The chain uses TRBV5-1 and TRBJ2-3; D perhaps matches TRBD2 (5 bases). CDR1 and CDR2 (germline): SGHRS, YFSETQ. V dropped 5 bases and J dropped 3 bases, with 13 bases sitting between them. CDR3 length: 14 residues. CDR3 DNA: TGCGCCAGCAGACTAGTCGTGGGGACAGATACGCAGTATTTT. Protein: CASRLVVGTDTQYF.

This clone was seen a few times. The chain uses TRBV5-1 and TRBJ2-7; 8 positions match TRBD1. Germline V CDR1 and CDR2: SGHRS, YFSETQ. The CDR3 totals 15 residues. V lost 6 bases, J lost 0 bases, and 8 bases stayed unmatched. The CDR3, as DNA: TGCGCCAGCAACATCGGACAGGGAAGCTCCTACGAGCAGTACTTC. Protein: CASNIGQGSSYEQYF. Using reference TRBV5-1 and TRBJ2-7 for the parts outside the CDR3, the full variable domain is KAGVTQTPRYLIKTRGQQVTLSCSPISGHRSVSWYQQTPGQGLQFLFEYFSETQRNKGNFPGRFSGRQFSNSRSEMNVSTLELGDSALYLCASNIGQGSSYEQYFGPGTRLTVT.

The chain couples TRBV7-9 to TRBJ2-3, with a weak D call TRBD2 (5 bases). There are 13 residues in the CDR3. The germline V gene encodes CDR1 SEHNR and CDR2 FQNEAQ (reference sequence). V was trimmed by 5 bases and J by 5 bases, leaving 11 bases between them. CDR3 bases: TGTGCCAGCAGCCCCCTGGCGGGAGATACGCAGTATTTT. This translates into CASSPLAGDTQYF.